Each of the 22 T cell receptor beta chains below was sequenced from the same sample in a study of blood T cell dynamics during melanoma immunotherapy. Time point noted: pre-treatment baseline. The method was immunoSEQ multiplex PCR; TCRdb's version includes in-frame clones alone and lacks a portion of them. The sample lists more than 10,000 clones; around 83% were seen once. The input for sequencing was blood, taken from a patient treated with checkpoint blockade. All receptors come from a human donor with melanoma.

A note on this clone: At the DNA level, this CDR3 is encoded by other sequences in the same sample as well. This sequence joins TRBV4-1 and TRBJ2-7; D may be TRBD2 (5 bases). The germline V and J ends were trimmed by 4 bases and 1 base, with 11 bases remaining between them. The CDR3 is 14 amino acids. Germline CDR1 reads MGHRA; CDR2 reads YSYEKL. CDR3 DNA sequence: TGCGCCAGCAGCCGTGGGAGTAGTTCCTACGAGCAGTACTTC. Its protein product is CASSRGSSSYEQYF.

The chain is built from TRBV27 and TRBJ2-5, with D possibly being TRBD1 or TRBD2 (5 bases each). The CDR3 runs to 14 residues. V dropped 3 bases and J dropped 5 bases, with 13 bases sitting between them. Germline lookup yields CDR1 MNHEY and CDR2 SMNVEV (reference sequence). CDR3 DNA: TGTGCCAGCAGTTTGTTGGGGGTTCGGGAGACCCAGTACTTC. Its translation is CASSLLGVRETQYF.

V is TRBV29-1 and J is TRBJ1-5; TRBD1 agrees at 9 bases. Germline values: CDR1 SQVTM, CDR2 ANQGSEA. The J segment lost 5 bases and the V segment lost 6 bases, leaving 5 bases of the junction unmatched. This CDR3 is 13 amino acids long. This chain's CDR3 is CSVRQGEHQPQHF. The DNA of the CDR3 is TGCAGCGTCAGACAGGGGGAGCATCAGCCCCAGCATTTT.

The chain recombines TRBV14 with TRBJ1-4; D might be TRBD1 (6 bases). V was trimmed by 4 bases and J by 5 bases, leaving 14 bases between them. CDR1 is SGHDN, CDR2 FVKESK, per germline. CDR3 length: 15 residues. The CDR3 region has the DNA TGTGCCAGCAGCCCCGCGGGGGGCCTGAATGAAAAACTGTTTTTT. It yields the protein CASSPAGGLNEKLFF.

This chain uses TRBV27 with TRBJ2-3, with D uncertain. Trimming removed 6 bases from V and 0 bases from J, with 19 bases in between. The CDR3 consists of 17 residues. Germline V lookup: CDR1 MNHEY, CDR2 SMNVEV (reference sequence). CDR3 amino acids: CASRLDLGVGSTDTQYF. The CDR3 bases are TGTGCCAGCAGACTTGATTTGGGCGTAGGCAGCACAGATACGCAGTATTTT.

The chain joins TRBV19 to TRBJ2-1, with 13 bases identical to TRBD2. With V trimmed by 3 bases and J by 4 bases, 6 bases remained unmatched. CDR1 LNHDA and CDR2 SQIVND come from the germline V gene (reference sequence). The CDR3 has 17 residues. The CDR3 spells CASSIAPGLAGYNEQFF. The CDR3 DNA sequence: TGTGCCAGTAGTATCGCCCCGGGACTAGCGGGATACAATGAGCAGTTCTTC.

V and J are TRBV5-1 and TRBJ1-4; 7 nucleotides agree with TRBD1. Germline CDR1 and CDR2: SGHRS and YFSETQ. The CDR3 runs 14 residues. V lost 3 bases and J lost 3; bases outside the gene matches: 2. The CDR3 sequence is CASSSGTANEKLFF. The CDR3 nucleotides are TGCGCCAGCAGCTCCGGGACAGCTAATGAAAAACTGTTTTTT.

The CDR3 bases are TGTGCCAGCAGCTTCATAAGGGAGCCTGAAGCTTTCTTT. The encoded protein is CASSFIREPEAFF. The rearrangement links TRBV5-4 to TRBJ1-1; no definite D call. The CDR3 is made up of 13 amino acids. CDR1 and CDR2 from the germline V gene are SGHNT and YYREEE (reference sequence). The germline V and J ends were trimmed by 2 bases and 6 bases, with 11 bases remaining between them.

The chain recombines TRBV10-2 with TRBJ2-5, with 8 positions matching TRBD1. V was clipped by 4 bases and J by 2 bases; unmatched bases: 12. Per the germline V gene, CDR1 is WSHSY and CDR2 is SAAADI. The CDR3 sequence is 17 residues long. The CDR3 DNA reads TGCGCCAGCAGTGGATTTGGACAGGGAGTCTTTCAAGAGACCCAGTACTTC. This translates into CASSGFGQGVFQETQYF.

The V and J genes are TRBV19 and TRBJ2-2; possibly TRBD2 for D (5 bases). The CDR3 length is 16 residues. The germline gives CDR1 LNHDA, CDR2 SQIVND (reference sequence). V lost 0 bases and J 6 bases, leaving 14 bases between the germline ends. The chain's CDR3 is CASSIEARERSGELFF. Here the CDR3 DNA reads TGTGCCAGTAGTATAGAGGCGAGGGAGAGGTCCGGGGAGCTGTTTTTT.

This sequence joins TRBV7-9 and TRBJ2-1; D unresolved. The CDR3 spans 12 residues. The ends were cut back, 8 bases at V and 4 bases at J, with 9 bases in the middle. CDR1 and CDR2 from the germline V gene are SEHNR and FQNEAQ (reference sequence). CDR3 region: CASETEYNEQFF. The CDR3 DNA follows: TGTGCCAGCGAAACGGAATACAATGAGCAGTTCTTC. Looking up the rest from reference TRBV7-9 and TRBJ2-1 gives the full variable domain: DTGVSQNPRHKITKRGQNVTFRCDPISEHNRLYWYRQTLGQGPEFLTYFQNEAQLEKSRLLSDRFSAERPKGSFSTLEIQRTEQGDSAMYLCASETEYNEQFFGPGTRLTVL.

The genes are TRBV27 and TRBJ2-7; 7 nucleotides line up with TRBD2. V lost 1 base and J lost 7; bases outside the gene matches: 1. The germline gives CDR1 MNHEY, CDR2 SMNVEV (reference sequence). CDR3 length: 12 residues. As DNA, the CDR3 is TGTGCCAGCAGTTTATGGGGAGGGGAGCAGTACTTC. Its protein product is CASSLWGGEQYF.

The chain recombines TRBV5-1 with TRBJ2-5; TRBD2 aligns across 11 bases. The ends lost 3 bases at V and 1 base at J; junction bases unmatched: 8. This CDR3 comprises 17 residues. Germline CDR1 reads SGHRS; CDR2 reads YFSETQ. The DNA for the CDR3 is TGCGCCAGCAGCTGGGAGACTAGCGGGGTGATCCAAGAGACCCAGTACTTC. The encoded protein is CASSWETSGVIQETQYF.

The V and J genes are TRBV2 and TRBJ1-1; the D gene is possibly TRBD1 (5 bases). In germline, CDR1 is SNHLY, CDR2 FYNNEI. V dropped 0 bases and J dropped 2 bases, with 10 bases sitting between them. The CDR3 runs to 15 residues. The CDR3 loop reads CASSEARGTNTEAFF. The CDR3 nucleotides are TGTGCCAGCAGTGAAGCGCGGGGGACTAACACTGAAGCTTTCTTT.

Here the CDR3 reads CASSPAGGDYGYTF. In DNA form, the CDR3 reads TGTGCCAGCAGCCCCGCCGGGGGAGACTATGGCTACACCTTC. The V call is TRBV4-2, the J call TRBJ1-2, with TRBD1 as a possible D gene (5 bases). V was clipped by 4 bases and J by 3 bases, with 12 bases between them. Germline CDR1 LGHNA, CDR2 YNFKEQ. The CDR3 extends over 14 amino acids.

This clone appeared once. The gene calls are TRBV11-1 and TRBJ2-7, with 14 bases fitting TRBD2. CDR3 length: 14 residues. Germline CDR1 SGHAT, CDR2 FQDESV (reference sequence). Trimming cost V 5 bases and J 8 bases; bases outside gene matches: 5. The CDR3 reads CASSLRLAGGQQYF. The DNA for the CDR3 is TGTGCCAGCAGCCTCCGACTAGCGGGAGGGCAGCAGTACTTC.

The chain recombines TRBV19 with TRBJ2-1; D call uncertain. The V and J ends lost 7 bases and 6 bases respectively, with 16 bases between them. Per germline, CDR1 LNHDA and CDR2 SQIVND (reference sequence). This CDR3 contains 14 residues. CDR3 sequence: CASNPGLVSNEQFF. The CDR3, as DNA: TGTGCCAGTAACCCCGGGCTAGTTAGCAATGAGCAGTTCTTC.

The chain recombines TRBV9 with TRBJ1-4, with a weak D call TRBD1 (5 bases). The CDR3 runs to 14 residues. The ends were cut back, 3 bases at V and 8 bases at J, with 14 bases in the middle. Germline V gene data show CDR1 as SGDLS and CDR2 as YYNGEE. In nucleotides, the CDR3 is TGTGCCAGCAGCGCCACGGGACGACCAGAAAAACTGTTTTTT. This gives the protein CASSATGRPEKLFF. Full variable domain (rest looked up from reference TRBV9 and TRBJ1-4): DSGVTQTPKHLITATGQRVTLRCSPRSGDLSVYWYQQSLDQGLQFLIQYYNGEERAKGNILERFSAQQFPDLHSELNLSSLELGDSALYFCASSATGRPEKLFFGSGTQLSVL.

The chain couples TRBV7-9 to TRBJ2-7, with a tentative D call TRBD2 (7 bases). CDR3 length equals 11 residues. CDR1 and CDR2 from the germline V gene are SEHNR and FQNEAQ (reference sequence). V lost 11 bases and J lost 3, with 11 bases in between. The CDR3 sequence is CAWGGRYEQYF. The CDR3 coding sequence is TGTGCCTGGGGGGGGCGCTACGAGCAGTACTTC.

This sequence joins TRBV19 and TRBJ1-1, with a tentative D call TRBD1 (5 bases). Trimming removed 1 base from V and 2 bases from J, with 8 bases in between. The CDR3 runs to 14 residues. Germline V gives CDR1 LNHDA, CDR2 SQIVND (reference sequence). DNA for the CDR3: TGTGCCAGTAGTATAGGGGGGAGAAACACTGAAGCTTTCTTT. It translates to CASSIGGRNTEAFF.

As DNA, the CDR3 is TGTGCCAGCAGTTCCCTCAGCGGGGGGTACACAGATACGCAGTATTTT. Its translation is CASSSLSGGYTDTQYF. The J gene is TRBJ2-3, the V gene TRBV27, with TRBD2 matching 9 bases. The CDR3 spans 16 residues. The germline V gene encodes CDR1 MNHEY and CDR2 SMNVEV (reference sequence). V lost 4 bases to trimming and J lost 2 bases; unmatched junction nucleotides: 7.

This chain uses TRBV27 with TRBJ1-5, with D hard to call. The CDR3 spans 14 residues. From germline, CDR1 is MNHEY and CDR2 SMNVEV (reference sequence). Trimming cost V 3 bases and J 0 bases, with 6 bases left between them. The DNA for the CDR3 is TGTGCCAGCAGTTTTACGGATAGCAATCAGCCCCAGCATTTT. Amino acids: CASSFTDSNQPQHF.